A single sample gave rise to the 22 T cell receptor beta chains below, sequenced in a study of technical replicates of blood from several donors. TCRdb keeps only in-frame clones here, not all; method: immunoSEQ multiplex PCR. The sample records approximately 85,000 clones, around 94% being singletons. The source material was T cells isolated from PBMCs. All receptors come from a human donor in good health.

V gene TRBV5-4 combines with J gene TRBJ2-3; TRBD2 agrees at 10 bases. Germline V CDR1 and CDR2: SGHNT, YYREEE (reference sequence). V lost 4 bases to trimming and J lost 0 bases; unmatched junction nucleotides: 5. This CDR3 region has 16 residues. The DNA for the CDR3 is TGTGCCAGCAGCACGGGGACTAGCGCTAGCACAGATACGCAGTATTTT. Protein: CASSTGTSASTDTQYF. Full variable domain (missing parts from reference TRBV5-4 and TRBJ2-3): ETGVTQSPTHLIKTRGQQVTLRCSSQSGHNTVSWYQQALGQGPQFIFQYYREEENGRGNFPPRFSGLQFPNYSSELNVNALELDDSALYLCASSTGTSASTDTQYFGPGTRLTVL.

The V call is TRBV6-5, the J call TRBJ1-2; TRBD1 might be the D (5 bases). Germline CDR1 and CDR2: MNHEY and SVGAGI. Between the trimmed V and J ends, which lost 6 bases and 8 bases, there was a span of 13 bases. The CDR3 sequence is 12 residues long. The CDR3 DNA follows: TGTGCCAGCAGGATCGGCAGGGAAGGCTACACCTTC. It encodes CASRIGREGYTF.

This rearrangement joins TRBV27 to TRBJ2-5, with 7 bases identical to TRBD2. Looked up from germline, CDR1 is MNHEY and CDR2 is SMNVEV (reference sequence). With V trimmed by 6 bases and J by 0 bases, 13 bases remained unmatched. The CDR3 runs to 17 residues. DNA of the CDR3: TGTGCCAGCAGCGAAAGCGGGGTTGGCCTGTACCAAGAGACCCAGTACTTC. It codes for CASSESGVGLYQETQYF.

This chain uses TRBV14 with TRBJ1-1; D perhaps matches TRBD1 (6 bases). Germline values: CDR1 SGHDN, CDR2 FVKESK. The CDR3 spans 14 residues. V was pared by 3 bases and J by 7 bases, with 15 bases between. The CDR3 protein is CASSHAGGRDEAFF. The CDR3 region has the DNA TGTGCCAGCAGCCATGCGGGGGGCCGTGATGAAGCTTTCTTT. Full variable domain (rest looked up from reference TRBV14 and TRBJ1-1): EAGVTQFPSHSVIEKGQTVTLRCDPISGHDNLYWYRRVMGKEIKFLLHFVKESKQDESGMPNNRFLAERTGGTYSTLKVQPAELEDSGVYFCASSHAGGRDEAFFGQGTRLTVV.

As DNA, the CDR3 is TGTGCCAGCAGCTCACCCGGGACAGGGGCCTATGGCTACACCTTC. Its translation: CASSSPGTGAYGYTF. The rearrangement joins TRBV5-6 to TRBJ1-2, with 10 bases aligning to TRBD1. V was clipped by 3 bases and J by 4 bases; unmatched bases: 6. Germline loops: CDR1 SGHDT, CDR2 YYEEEE. The CDR3 is made up of 15 amino acids. Complete variable domain (other parts from reference TRBV5-6 and TRBJ1-2): DAGVTQSPTHLIKTRGQQVTLRCSPKSGHDTVSWYQQALGQGPQFIFQYYEEEERQRGNFPDRFSGHQFPNYSSELNVNALLLGDSALYLCASSSPGTGAYGYTFGSGTRLTVV.

The chain couples TRBV2 to TRBJ2-3; TRBD2 matches 8 bases. The CDR3 contains 16 residues. The V segment lost 3 bases and the J segment 0 bases; nucleotides outside the gene matches: 5. Germline lookup yields CDR1 SNHLY and CDR2 FYNNEI. The CDR3 nucleotides read TGTGCCAGCAGTGAGATGAGGACTAGCAGCACAGATACGCAGTATTTT. Its translation: CASSEMRTSSTDTQYF.

This chain joins TRBV18 and TRBJ2-5, with TRBD2 matching over 10 bases. This CDR3 contains 16 residues. CDR1 KGHSH and CDR2 LQKENI come from the germline V gene. The V and J ends lost 3 bases and 5 bases, in that order; junction bases with no gene match: 9. In DNA form, the CDR3 reads TGTGCCAGCTCACCCCAACTAGCGGGATTTTTGGAGACCCAGTACTTC. Its translation is CASSPQLAGFLETQYF.

The V and J genes are TRBV25-1 and TRBJ1-2, with 7 nucleotides matching TRBD1. V lost 1 base, J lost 3 bases, and 5 bases stayed unmatched. Germline CDR1 MGHDK, CDR2 SYGVNS. The CDR3 is 15 amino acids. This chain's CDR3 is CASSEFTDRDYGYTF. In nucleotides, the CDR3 is TGTGCCAGCAGTGAATTCACTGACAGGGACTATGGCTACACCTTC.

This CDR3 is CASSLGSNYEQYF. Here the CDR3 DNA reads TGTGCCAGCAGTTTAGGGAGTAACTACGAGCAGTACTTC. The V call is TRBV27, the J call TRBJ2-7; the D gene is possibly TRBD2 (5 bases). The CDR3 is 13 residues long. Germline V lookup: CDR1 MNHEY, CDR2 SMNVEV (reference sequence). Trimming removed 2 bases at V and 3 bases at J, with 8 bases between.

The CDR3 loop is CASSLQGFSGNTIYF. DNA for the CDR3: TGTGCCAGCAGTTTACAGGGATTCTCTGGAAACACCATATATTTT. V is TRBV27 and J is TRBJ1-3; a possible D gene is TRBD1 (5 bases). This CDR3 has 15 residues. The germline V and J ends were trimmed by 2 bases and 0 bases, with 8 bases remaining between them. CDR1 is MNHEY, CDR2 SMNVEV, per germline (reference sequence).

The count of this clone is one. The chain links TRBV9 to TRBJ2-5; D remains unclear. The CDR3 spans 13 residues. Trimming left V 0 bases short and J 0 bases short, with 3 bases between. Germline V lookup: CDR1 SGDLS, CDR2 YYNGEE. CDR3 sequence: CASSVGNQETQYF. The CDR3 coding sequence is TGTGCCAGCAGCGTAGGTAACCAAGAGACCCAGTACTTC.

A single count supports this clone. The chain joins TRBV7-9 to TRBJ2-2; no reliable D call. The CDR3 has 15 residues. V was shortened by 2 bases and J by 2 bases, with 9 bases between the two germline ends. Germline lookup yields CDR1 SEHNR and CDR2 FQNEAQ (reference sequence). CDR3 residues: CASSLNDINTGELFF. The CDR3 nucleotides are TGTGCCAGCAGCTTAAACGACATAAACACCGGGGAGCTGTTTTTT.

The chain is built from TRBV5-1 and TRBJ1-5; no definite D call. This CDR3 spans 13 amino acids. Germline CDR1 SGHRS, CDR2 YFSETQ. Trimming shortened V by 0 bases and J by 5 bases, and 6 bases separated the two germline ends. This CDR3 reads CASSLEPDQPQHF. CDR3 DNA sequence: TGCGCCAGCAGCTTGGAGCCCGATCAGCCCCAGCATTTT.

This chain connects TRBV28 to TRBJ2-7, with D perhaps TRBD1 (5 bases). CDR1 and CDR2 from the germline V gene are MDHEN and SYDVKM. The CDR3 has 13 amino acids. V shed 3 bases and J shed 4 bases, with 10 bases lying between them. CDR3 nucleotides: TGTGCCAGCAGTTTCTACCGACAGTACGAGCAGTACTTC. Protein sequence: CASSFYRQYEQYF.

This chain links TRBV27 with TRBJ2-1; 8 positions match TRBD1. The CDR3 covers 16 residues. Germline CDR1 reads MNHEY; CDR2 reads SMNVEV (reference sequence). The J segment lost 5 bases and the V segment lost 5 bases, leaving 11 bases of the junction unmatched. CDR3 nucleotide sequence: TGTGCCAGCAGTCCCCAAGGACAGGGTTCCGACAATGAGCAGTTCTTC. Translation gives CASSPQGQGSDNEQFF.

This chain joins TRBV5-1 and TRBJ1-3; 10 nucleotides match TRBD1. Germline-derived CDR1 and CDR2 are SGHRS and YFSETQ. This CDR3 is built from 15 residues. Trimming cost V 3 bases and J 3 bases; bases outside gene matches: 3. The CDR3 DNA is TGCGCCAGCAGCTGGGACAGGGGAGTTGGAAACACCATATATTTT. It specifies CASSWDRGVGNTIYF.

The chain combines TRBV6-1 with TRBJ2-7; D gene unclear. The CDR3 is 15 amino acids. Trimming shortened V by 1 base and J by 0 bases, and 10 bases separated the two germline ends. Looked up from germline, CDR1 is MNHNS and CDR2 is SASEGT. CDR3 sequence: CASSEEILLSYEQYF. CDR3 DNA: TGTGCCAGCAGTGAAGAAATCCTCCTCTCCTACGAGCAGTACTTC.

Written as DNA, the CDR3 is TGTGCCAGCAGCTCAACTAGCGGGGGACACCTAAGCTCCTACAATGAGCAGTTCTTC. Translating it yields CASSSTSGGHLSSYNEQFF. The chain has TRBV7-3 and TRBJ2-1, with TRBD2 identical over 11 bases. The germline V gene has CDR1 SGHTA and CDR2 FQGTGA. This CDR3 is built from 19 residues. V was pared by 4 bases and J by 0 bases, with 11 bases of the junction left unmatched.

CDR3 nucleotides: TGTGCCACAGGGGCTAGCGGGGAAGAGACCCAGTACTTC. Amino acid sequence: CATGASGEETQYF. The chain recombines TRBV13 with TRBJ2-5, with 9 bases matching TRBD2. The J segment lost 3 bases and the V segment lost 10 bases, leaving 6 bases of the junction unmatched. This CDR3 has 13 residues. The V gene's germline CDR1 is PRHDT and CDR2 FYEKMQ (reference sequence).

V and J are TRBV6-5 and TRBJ2-1, with 9 bases fitting TRBD2. J gave up 0 bases and V 4 bases, and 4 bases lay outside the gene matches. Germline-derived CDR1 and CDR2 are MNHEY and SVGAGI. The CDR3 totals 16 residues. The chain's CDR3 is CASSWTSASSYNEQFF. The CDR3 nucleotides read TGTGCCAGCAGTTGGACTAGCGCCAGCTCCTACAATGAGCAGTTCTTC.

The chain is built from TRBV9 and TRBJ1-4; perhaps TRBD1 as D (6 bases). CDR3 size: 15 residues. The V gene lost 4 bases and the J gene lost 3 bases, with 13 bases spanning the gap. CDR1 is SGDLS and CDR2 is YYNGEE in the germline V gene. The CDR3 DNA sequence: TGTGCCAGCAGCCCTCGGACAGCTTCTAATGAAAAACTGTTTTTT. It encodes CASSPRTASNEKLFF.

The chain is built from TRBV20-1 and TRBJ2-7; the D gene is possibly TRBD1 (5 bases). Trimming removed 4 bases at V and 2 bases at J, with 6 bases between. CDR1 is DFQATT and CDR2 is SNEGSKA in the germline V gene (reference sequence). This CDR3 is built from 11 residues. The CDR3: CSATRAYEQYF. The CDR3 DNA follows: TGCAGTGCTACCAGGGCCTACGAGCAGTACTTC.